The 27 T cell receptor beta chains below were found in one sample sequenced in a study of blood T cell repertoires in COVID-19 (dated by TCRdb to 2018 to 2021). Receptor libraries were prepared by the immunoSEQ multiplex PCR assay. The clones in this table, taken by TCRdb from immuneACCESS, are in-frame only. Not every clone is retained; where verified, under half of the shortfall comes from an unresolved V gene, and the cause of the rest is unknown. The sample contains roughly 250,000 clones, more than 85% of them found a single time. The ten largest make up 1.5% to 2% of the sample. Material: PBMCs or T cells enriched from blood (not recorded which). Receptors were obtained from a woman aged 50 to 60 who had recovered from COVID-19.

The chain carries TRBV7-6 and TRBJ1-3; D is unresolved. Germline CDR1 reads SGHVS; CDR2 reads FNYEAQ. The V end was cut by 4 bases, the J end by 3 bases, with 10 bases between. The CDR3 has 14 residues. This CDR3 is CASSSTTGGNTIYF. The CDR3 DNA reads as TGTGCCAGCAGCTCAACTACGGGTGGAAACACCATATATTTT.

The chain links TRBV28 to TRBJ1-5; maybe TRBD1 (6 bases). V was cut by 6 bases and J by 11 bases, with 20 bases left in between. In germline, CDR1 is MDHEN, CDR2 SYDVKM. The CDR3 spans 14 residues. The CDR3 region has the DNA TGTGCCAGCAGCCCGCCGGGACTAGGGGGGACCCAGCATTTT. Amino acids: CASSPPGLGGTQHF.

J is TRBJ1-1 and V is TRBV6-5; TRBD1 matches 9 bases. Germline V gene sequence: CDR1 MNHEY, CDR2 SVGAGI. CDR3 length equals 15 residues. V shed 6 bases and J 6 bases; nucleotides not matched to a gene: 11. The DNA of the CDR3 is TGTGCCAGCAGGGGGACAGGGTATGGTGGCGCTGAAGCTTTCTTT. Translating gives CASRGTGYGGAEAFF.

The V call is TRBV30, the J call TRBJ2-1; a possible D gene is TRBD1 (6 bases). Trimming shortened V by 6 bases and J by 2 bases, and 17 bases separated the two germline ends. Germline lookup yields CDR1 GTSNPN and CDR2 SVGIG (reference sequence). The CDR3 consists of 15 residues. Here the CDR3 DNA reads TGTGCCTGCGGGATGGCAGGGGCCACCTACAATGAGCAGTTCTTC. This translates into CACGMAGATYNEQFF.

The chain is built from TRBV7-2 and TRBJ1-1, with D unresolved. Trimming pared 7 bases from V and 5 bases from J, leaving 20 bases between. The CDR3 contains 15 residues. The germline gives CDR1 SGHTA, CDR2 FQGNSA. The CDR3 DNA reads TGTGCCAGCACCAAGAATCGGGGTAGAGGTACTGAAGCTTTCTTT. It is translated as CASTKNRGRGTEAFF.

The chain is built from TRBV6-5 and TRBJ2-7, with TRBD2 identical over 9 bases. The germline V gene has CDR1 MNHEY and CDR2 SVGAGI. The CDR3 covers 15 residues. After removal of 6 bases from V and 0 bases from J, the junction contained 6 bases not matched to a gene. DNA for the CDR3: TGTGCCAGCAGGTTAAGTAGCGGGGGCTCCTACGAGCAGTACTTC. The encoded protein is CASRLSSGGSYEQYF.

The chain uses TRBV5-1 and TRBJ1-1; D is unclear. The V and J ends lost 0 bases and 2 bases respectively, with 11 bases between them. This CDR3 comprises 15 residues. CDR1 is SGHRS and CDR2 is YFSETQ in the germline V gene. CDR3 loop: CASSLALRLNTEAFF. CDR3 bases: TGCGCCAGCAGCTTGGCTCTTCGGTTAAACACTGAAGCTTTCTTT.

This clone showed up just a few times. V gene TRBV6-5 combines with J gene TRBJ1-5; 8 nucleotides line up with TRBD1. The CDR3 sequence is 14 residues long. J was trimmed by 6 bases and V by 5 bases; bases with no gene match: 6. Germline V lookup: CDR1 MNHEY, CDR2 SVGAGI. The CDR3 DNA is TGTGCCAGCAGTCTGACAGGGGTGGGTCAGCCCCAGCATTTT. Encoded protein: CASSLTGVGQPQHF.

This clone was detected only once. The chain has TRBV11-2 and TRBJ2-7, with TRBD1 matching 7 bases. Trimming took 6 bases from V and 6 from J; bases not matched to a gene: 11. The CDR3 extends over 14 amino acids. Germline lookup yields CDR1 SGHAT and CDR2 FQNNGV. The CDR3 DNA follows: TGTGCCAGCAGTCGGACAGGTACTAACGCCGAGCAGTACTTC. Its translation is CASSRTGTNAEQYF.

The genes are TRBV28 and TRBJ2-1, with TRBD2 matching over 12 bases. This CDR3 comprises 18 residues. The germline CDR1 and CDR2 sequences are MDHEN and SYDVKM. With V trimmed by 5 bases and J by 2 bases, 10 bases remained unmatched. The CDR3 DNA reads TGTGCCAGCAGTCCCCGGACTAGCGGGGACCCCCCCTACAATGAGCAGTTCTTC. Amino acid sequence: CASSPRTSGDPPYNEQFF.

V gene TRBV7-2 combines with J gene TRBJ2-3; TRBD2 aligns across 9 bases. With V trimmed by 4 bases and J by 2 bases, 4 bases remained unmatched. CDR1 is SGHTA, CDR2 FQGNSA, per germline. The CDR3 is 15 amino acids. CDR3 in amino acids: CASSSGGRATDTQYF. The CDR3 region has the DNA TGTGCCAGCAGCTCAGGCGGGAGGGCCACAGATACGCAGTATTTT.

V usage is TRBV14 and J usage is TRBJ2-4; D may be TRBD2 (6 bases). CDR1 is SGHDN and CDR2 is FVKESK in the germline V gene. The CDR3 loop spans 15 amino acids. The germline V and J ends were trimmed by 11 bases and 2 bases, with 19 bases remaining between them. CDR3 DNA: TGTGCCGGAGGGGTCCTGAGCGGAACCAAAAACATTCAGTACTTC. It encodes CAGGVLSGTKNIQYF.

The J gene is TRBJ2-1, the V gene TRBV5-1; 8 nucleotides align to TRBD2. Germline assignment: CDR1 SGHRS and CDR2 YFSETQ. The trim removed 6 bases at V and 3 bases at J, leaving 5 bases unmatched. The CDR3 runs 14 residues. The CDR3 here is CASTLTSGYNEQFF. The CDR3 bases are TGCGCCAGCACCCTTACTAGCGGCTACAATGAGCAGTTCTTC.

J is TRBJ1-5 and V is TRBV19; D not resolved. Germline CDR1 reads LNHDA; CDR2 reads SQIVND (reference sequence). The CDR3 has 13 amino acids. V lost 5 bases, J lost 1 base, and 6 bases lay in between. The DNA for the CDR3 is TGTGCCAGTAGTCCGGGGAGCAATCAGCCCCAGCATTTT. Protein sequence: CASSPGSNQPQHF.

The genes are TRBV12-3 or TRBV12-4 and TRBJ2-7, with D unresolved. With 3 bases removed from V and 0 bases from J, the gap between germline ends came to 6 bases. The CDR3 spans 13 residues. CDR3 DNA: TGTGCCAGCAGTTTTTCCAACTCCTACGAGCAGTACTTC. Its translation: CASSFSNSYEQYF.

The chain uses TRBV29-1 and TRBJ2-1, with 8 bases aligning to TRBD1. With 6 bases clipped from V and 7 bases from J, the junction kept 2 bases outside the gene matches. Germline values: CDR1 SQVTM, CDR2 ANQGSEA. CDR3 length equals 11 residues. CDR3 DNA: TGCAGCGTCGACAGGGGTAATGAGCAGTTCTTC. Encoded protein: CSVDRGNEQFF.

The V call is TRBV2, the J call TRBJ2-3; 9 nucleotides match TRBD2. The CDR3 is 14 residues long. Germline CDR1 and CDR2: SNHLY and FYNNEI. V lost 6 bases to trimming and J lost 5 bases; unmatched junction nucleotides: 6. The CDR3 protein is CASRIAGVGDTQYF. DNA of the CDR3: TGTGCCAGCAGGATAGCGGGAGTAGGAGATACGCAGTATTTT.

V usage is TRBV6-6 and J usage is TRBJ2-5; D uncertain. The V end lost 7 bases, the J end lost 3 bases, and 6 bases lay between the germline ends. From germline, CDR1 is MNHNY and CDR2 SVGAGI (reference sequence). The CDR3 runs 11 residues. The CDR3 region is CASTTKETQYF. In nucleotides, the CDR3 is TGTGCCAGCACGACAAAAGAGACCCAGTACTTC.

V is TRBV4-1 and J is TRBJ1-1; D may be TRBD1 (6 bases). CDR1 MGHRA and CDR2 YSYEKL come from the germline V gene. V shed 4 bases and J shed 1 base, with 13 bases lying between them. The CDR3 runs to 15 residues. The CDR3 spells CASSRRGPQNTEAFF. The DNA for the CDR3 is TGCGCCAGCAGCCGGCGGGGGCCTCAGAACACTGAAGCTTTCTTT.

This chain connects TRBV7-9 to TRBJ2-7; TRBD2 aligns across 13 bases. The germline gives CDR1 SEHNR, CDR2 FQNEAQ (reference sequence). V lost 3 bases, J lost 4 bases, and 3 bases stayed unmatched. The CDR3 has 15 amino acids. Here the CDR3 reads CASSFGLAGAYEQYF. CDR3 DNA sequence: TGTGCCAGCAGCTTCGGACTAGCGGGAGCTTACGAGCAGTACTTC.

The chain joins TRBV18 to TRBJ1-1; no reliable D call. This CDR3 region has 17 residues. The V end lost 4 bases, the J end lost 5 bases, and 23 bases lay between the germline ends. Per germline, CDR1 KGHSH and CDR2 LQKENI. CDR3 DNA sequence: TGTGCCAGCTCACGCCTTAACCCGCAGGCGTCTGGGACTGAAGCTTTCTTT. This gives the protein CASSRLNPQASGTEAFF.

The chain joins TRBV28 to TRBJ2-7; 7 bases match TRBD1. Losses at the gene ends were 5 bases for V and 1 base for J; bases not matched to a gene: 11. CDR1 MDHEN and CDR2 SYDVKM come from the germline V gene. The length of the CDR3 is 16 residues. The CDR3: CASSTAGQVGSYEQYF. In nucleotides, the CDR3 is TGTGCCAGCAGTACTGCTGGACAGGTCGGATCCTACGAGCAGTACTTC.

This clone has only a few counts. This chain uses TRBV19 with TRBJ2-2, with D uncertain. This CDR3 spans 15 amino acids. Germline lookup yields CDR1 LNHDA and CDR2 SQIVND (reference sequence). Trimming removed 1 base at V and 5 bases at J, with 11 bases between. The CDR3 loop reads CASSIVGSETGELFF. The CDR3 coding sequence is TGTGCCAGTAGTATAGTCGGCAGCGAGACCGGGGAGCTGTTTTTT.

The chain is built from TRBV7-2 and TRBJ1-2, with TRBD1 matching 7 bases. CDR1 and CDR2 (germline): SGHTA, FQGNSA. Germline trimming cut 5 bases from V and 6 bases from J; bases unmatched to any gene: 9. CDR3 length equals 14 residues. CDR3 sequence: CASSPGQRKHGYTF. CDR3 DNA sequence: TGTGCCAGCAGCCCGGGACAGCGAAAGCATGGCTACACCTTC.

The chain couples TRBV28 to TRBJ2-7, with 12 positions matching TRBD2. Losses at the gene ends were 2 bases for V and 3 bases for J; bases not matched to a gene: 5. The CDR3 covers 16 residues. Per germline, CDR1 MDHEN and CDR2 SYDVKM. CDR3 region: CASSLETSGSLYEQYF. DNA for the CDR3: TGTGCCAGCAGTTTAGAGACTAGCGGGAGCCTCTACGAGCAGTACTTC.

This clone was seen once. CDR3 sequence: CASSLWGGTDNEQFF. The CDR3 DNA is TGTGCCAGCAGCTTGTGGGGGGGGACTGACAATGAGCAGTTCTTC. The chain has TRBV5-4 and TRBJ2-1, with TRBD2 matching 7 bases. Germline assignment: CDR1 SGHNT and CDR2 YYREEE (reference sequence). V trimming: 1 base; J trimming: 5 bases; junction bases outside the gene matches: 6. This CDR3 is 15 amino acids long.

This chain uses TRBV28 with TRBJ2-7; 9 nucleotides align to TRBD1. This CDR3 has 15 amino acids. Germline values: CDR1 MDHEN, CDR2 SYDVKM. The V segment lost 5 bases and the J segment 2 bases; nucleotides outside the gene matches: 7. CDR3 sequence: CASSIRQGGTYEQYF. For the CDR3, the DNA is TGTGCCAGCAGTATACGACAGGGGGGGACCTACGAGCAGTACTTC.